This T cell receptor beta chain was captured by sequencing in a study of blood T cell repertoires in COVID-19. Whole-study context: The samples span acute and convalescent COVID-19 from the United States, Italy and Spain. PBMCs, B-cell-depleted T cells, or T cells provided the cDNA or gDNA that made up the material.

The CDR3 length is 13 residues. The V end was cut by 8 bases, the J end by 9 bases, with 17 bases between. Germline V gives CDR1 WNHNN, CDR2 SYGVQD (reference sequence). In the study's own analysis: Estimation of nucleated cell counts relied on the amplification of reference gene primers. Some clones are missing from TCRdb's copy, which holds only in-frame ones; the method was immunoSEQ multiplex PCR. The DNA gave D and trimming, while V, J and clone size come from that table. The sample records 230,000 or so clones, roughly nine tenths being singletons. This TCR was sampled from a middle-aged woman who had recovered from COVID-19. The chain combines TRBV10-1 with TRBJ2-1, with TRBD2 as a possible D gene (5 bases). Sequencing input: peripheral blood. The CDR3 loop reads CASQSGHGIEQFF. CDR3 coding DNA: TGCGCCAGCCAGAGTGGCCACGGGATTGAGCAGTTCTTC.